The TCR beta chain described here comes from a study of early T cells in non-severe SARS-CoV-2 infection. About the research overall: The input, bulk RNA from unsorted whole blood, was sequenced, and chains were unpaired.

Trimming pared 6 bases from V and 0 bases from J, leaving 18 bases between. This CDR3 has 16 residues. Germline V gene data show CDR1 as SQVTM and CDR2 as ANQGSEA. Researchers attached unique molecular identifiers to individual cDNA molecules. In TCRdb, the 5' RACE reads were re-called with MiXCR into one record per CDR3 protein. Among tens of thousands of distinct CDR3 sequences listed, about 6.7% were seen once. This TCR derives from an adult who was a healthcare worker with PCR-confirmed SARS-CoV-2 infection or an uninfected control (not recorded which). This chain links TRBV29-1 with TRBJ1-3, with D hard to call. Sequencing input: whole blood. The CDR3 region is CSVETQRSPSGNTIYF. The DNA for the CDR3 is TGCAGCGTCGAGACACAAAGGAGTCCCTCTGGAAACACCATATATTTT.